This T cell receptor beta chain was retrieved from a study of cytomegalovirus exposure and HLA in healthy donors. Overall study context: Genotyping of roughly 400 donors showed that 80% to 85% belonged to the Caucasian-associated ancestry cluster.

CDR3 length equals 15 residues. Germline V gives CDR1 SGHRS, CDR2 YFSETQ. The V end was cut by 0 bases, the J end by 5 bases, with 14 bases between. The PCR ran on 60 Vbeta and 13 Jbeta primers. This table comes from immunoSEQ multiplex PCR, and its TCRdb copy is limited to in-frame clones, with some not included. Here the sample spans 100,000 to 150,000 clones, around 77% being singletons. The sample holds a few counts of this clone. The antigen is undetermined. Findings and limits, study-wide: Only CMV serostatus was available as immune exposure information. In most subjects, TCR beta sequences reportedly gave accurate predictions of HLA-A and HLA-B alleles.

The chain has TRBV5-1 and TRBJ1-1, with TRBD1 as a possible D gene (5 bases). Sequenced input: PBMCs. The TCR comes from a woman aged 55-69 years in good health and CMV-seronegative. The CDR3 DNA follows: TGCGCCAGCAGCTTGGCCATGGGGCTGCGGACTGAAGCTTTCTTT. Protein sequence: CASSLAMGLRTEAFF.